The next 6 T cell receptor beta chains were all read from a single sample in a study of blood T cell repertoires in COVID-19. Profiled with immunoSEQ multiplex PCR; TCRdb holds only in-frame clones, not every one. The sample yields around 250,000 clones, 85% to 90% seen once. Sequencing input: PBMCs or T cells enriched from blood (not recorded which). All receptors come from a man younger than 35 who had recovered from COVID-19.

V usage is TRBV19 and J usage is TRBJ2-7; weak D call: TRBD1 (6 bases). Germline lookup yields CDR1 LNHDA and CDR2 SQIVND (reference sequence). V was shortened by 3 bases and J by 2 bases, with 11 bases between the two germline ends. This CDR3 comprises 14 residues. For the CDR3, the DNA is TGTGCCAGTAGTATGAACAGGGACCCCTACGAGCAGTACTTC. Translating gives CASSMNRDPYEQYF.

J is TRBJ1-1 and V is TRBV10-3; 7 nucleotides agree with TRBD1. V was pared by 8 bases and J by 1 base, with 1 base of the junction left unmatched. The germline gives CDR1 ENHRY, CDR2 SYGVKD. This CDR3 is built from 12 residues. The CDR3 sequence: CAIWTGNTEAFF. For the CDR3, the DNA is TGTGCCATCTGGACAGGGAACACTGAAGCTTTCTTT.

This clone appeared a few times. The chain couples TRBV6-5 to TRBJ1-4, with D perhaps TRBD1 (5 bases). Germline V lookup: CDR1 MNHEY, CDR2 SVGAGI. The CDR3 runs to 15 residues. Trimming left V 8 bases short and J 0 bases short, with 13 bases between. As DNA, the CDR3 is TGTGCCAGCCGGGCCCAGGGCCCAACTAATGAAAAACTGTTTTTT. It encodes CASRAQGPTNEKLFF.

The rearrangement links TRBV4-1 to TRBJ1-6, with a possible D match to TRBD1 (5 bases). CDR1 is MGHRA and CDR2 is YSYEKL in the germline V gene. V was cut by 0 bases and J by 9 bases, with 15 bases left in between. The CDR3 totals 16 residues. This CDR3 is CASSQDSSGPGSPLHF. Here the CDR3 DNA reads TGCGCCAGCAGCCAAGATTCCTCAGGGCCAGGTTCACCCCTCCACTTT.

V gene TRBV19 combines with J gene TRBJ1-2; D gene uncertain. Trimming shortened V by 8 bases and J by 1 base, and 26 bases separated the two germline ends. Germline loops: CDR1 LNHDA, CDR2 SQIVND (reference sequence). The CDR3 is 18 residues long. In DNA form, the CDR3 reads TGTGCCAGTCGTACCAGCGAAATACCCCGAAACCTTAACTATGGCTACACCTTC. Amino acid sequence: CASRTSEIPRNLNYGYTF.

The rearrangement links TRBV5-4 to TRBJ2-1; the match to TRBD2 covers 14 bases. The CDR3 runs 16 residues. Trimming at V came to 4 bases and at J to 6 bases, leaving 6 bases not matched to a gene. Germline CDR1 and CDR2: SGHNT and YYREEE (reference sequence). In nucleotides, the CDR3 is TGTGCCAGCAGCACCCGGACTAGCGGGAGGACCAATGAGCAGTTCTTC. Encoded protein: CASSTRTSGRTNEQFF. Looking up the rest from reference TRBV5-4 and TRBJ2-1 gives the full variable domain: ETGVTQSPTHLIKTRGQQVTLRCSSQSGHNTVSWYQQALGQGPQFIFQYYREEENGRGNFPPRFSGLQFPNYSSELNVNALELDDSALYLCASSTRTSGRTNEQFFGPGTRLTVL.